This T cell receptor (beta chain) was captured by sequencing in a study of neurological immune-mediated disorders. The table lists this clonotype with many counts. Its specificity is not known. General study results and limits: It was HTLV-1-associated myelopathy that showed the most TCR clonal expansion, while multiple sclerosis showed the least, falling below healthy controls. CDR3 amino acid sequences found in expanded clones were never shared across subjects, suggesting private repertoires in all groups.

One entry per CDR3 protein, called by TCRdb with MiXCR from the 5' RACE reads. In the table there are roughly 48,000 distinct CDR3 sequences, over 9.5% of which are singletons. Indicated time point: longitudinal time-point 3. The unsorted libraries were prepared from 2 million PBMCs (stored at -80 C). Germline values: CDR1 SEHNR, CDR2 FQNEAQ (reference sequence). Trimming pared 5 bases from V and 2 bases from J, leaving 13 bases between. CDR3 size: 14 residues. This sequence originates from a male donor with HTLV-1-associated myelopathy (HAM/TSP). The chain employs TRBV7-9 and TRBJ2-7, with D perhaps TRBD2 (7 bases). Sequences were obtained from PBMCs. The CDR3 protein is CASSPRGGAYEQYF. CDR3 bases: TGTGCCAGCAGCCCCCGCGGGGGCGCCTACGAGCAGTACTTC. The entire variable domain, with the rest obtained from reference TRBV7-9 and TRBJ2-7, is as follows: DTGVSQNPRHKITKRGQNVTFRCDPISEHNRLYWYRQTLGQGPEFLTYFQNEAQLEKSRLLSDRFSAERPKGSFSTLEIQRTEQGDSAMYLCASSPRGGAYEQYFGPGTRLTVT.